This TCR beta chain stems from a study of blood T cell repertoires in COVID-19. Study overall: PBMCs, B-cell-depleted T cells, or T cells provided the cDNA or gDNA that made up the material.

Per the original data handling: Estimated nucleated cell counts came from reference gene primer amplification. Data came from immunoSEQ multiplex PCR; TCRdb stores just in-frame clones and leaves some out. V and J calls and clone size are given by that table; D and trimming were obtained from the DNA. This table has under 200,000 clones, about 83% appearing once. The sequence was collected from a woman older than 75 with acute or convalescent COVID-19. The sample comprised peripheral blood.

Written as DNA, the CDR3 is TGTGCTAGTGGTTTCCTAGCGGGGGGACCTTACAATGAGCAGTTCTTC. Translated: CASGFLAGGPYNEQFF. The chain carries TRBV12-5 and TRBJ2-1, with 11 positions matching TRBD2. V trimming: 3 bases; J trimming: 4 bases; junction bases outside the gene matches: 5. The CDR3 covers 16 residues. CDR1 is LGHNT, CDR2 FRNRAP, per germline.